The rows below give T cell receptor beta chains drawn from one sample of a study of CD8 T cells in ankylosing spondylitis. TCRdb analysed the 5' RACE reads with MiXCR anew, one entry per CDR3 protein. The table lists about 330,000 distinct CDR3 sequences, under 8.5% of them singletons. The sample consisted of blood, either unsorted or a sorted T cell fraction (not recorded which). The receptor set was obtained from a male donor with ankylosing spondylitis. Both conserved end residues are part of each CDR3. The D gene is left open where the match is weak. Not every row has a clone size; where given, it reads once, few, many or a size class.

J | V | D | size | DNA | CDR3
TRBJ2-1 | TRBV6-4 | TRBD2 | few | TGTGCCAGCAGAAAAATTTGGCAAAATGTAAGAGACAGTAGCGGGATACTCGATGAGCAGTTCTTC | CASRKIWQNVRDSSGILDEQFF
TRBJ2-2 | TRBV5-1 | - | - | TGCGCCAGCAGCTTGCCATCCCCTACCCGCACCGGGGAGCTGTTTTTT | CASSLPSPTRTGELFF
TRBJ2-3 | TRBV7-2 | - | - | TGTGCCAGCAGCTTATACCGGCTCGGGAGCGGCACAGATACGCAGTATTTT | CASSLYRLGSGTDTQYF
TRBJ2-1 | TRBV28 | - | - | TGTGCCAGCAGTTTGTCCCTAGGGGGGGGATACAATGAGCAGTTCTTC | CASSLSLGGGYNEQFF
TRBJ2-3 | TRBV28 | TRBD2 | many | TGTGCCAGCAGTTTGGGGCGGGAGACGGAGTCTAGCACAGATACGCAGTATTTT | CASSLGRETESSTDTQYF
TRBJ2-3 | TRBV9 | TRBD1 | few | TGTGCCAGCAGCGACAGGGGGACAGGAGCAGATACGCAGTATTTT | CASSDRGTGADTQYF
TRBJ2-7 | TRBV7-9 | - | few | TGTGCCAGCAGCTTAAGCGACTCTCGGTACGAGCAGTACTTC | CASSLSDSRYEQYF
TRBJ2-7 | TRBV24-1 | - | few | TGTGCCACCAGTGATCGGGACTCCTACGAGCAGTACTTC | CATSDRDSYEQYF
TRBJ2-1 | TRBV20-1 | - | few | TGCAGTGCTAGAAGGGGCTTTGAGCAGTTCTTC | CSARRGFEQFF
TRBJ2-7 | TRBV5-6 | TRBD1 | - | TGTGCCAGCAGCTTGGGGACAGGGGGACGCACTTACGAGCAGTACTTC | CASSLGTGGRTYEQYF
TRBJ2-7 | TRBV3-1 | TRBD2 | many | TGTGCCAGCAGCCAAGGGGGACTAGATTCCTACGAGCAGTACTTC | CASSQGGLDSYEQYF
TRBJ2-7 | TRBV19 | TRBD2 | - | TGTGCCAGTAGTATTCTAGCGGGAGGGATCCACGAGCAGTACTTC | CASSILAGGIHEQYF
TRBJ2-2 | TRBV20-1 | TRBD2 | few | TGCAGTGCTAGTCTAGCGGGAATCGGCTACACCGGGGAGCTGTTTTTT | CSASLAGIGYTGELFF
TRBJ2-7 | TRBV6-5 | - | few | TGTGCCAGCAGTTACAGGAGCGAGCAGTACTTC | CASSYRSEQYF
TRBJ2-6 | TRBV5-1 | - | - | TGCGCCAGCAAACCGGTGCTCTCTGGGGCCAACGTCCTGACTTTC | CASKPVLSGANVLTF
TRBJ2-7 | TRBV7-2 | - | once | TGTGCCAGCAGCTTATATGGGGCTACCTACGAGCAGTACTTC | CASSLYGATYEQYF
TRBJ2-5 | TRBV19 | TRBD2 | few | TGTGCCAGTAGTATGGGACTAGCGGGAGTCAATGCCCAAGAGACCCAGTACTTC | CASSMGLAGVNAQETQYF
TRBJ2-2 | TRBV29-1 | - | many | TGCAGCGGCGGGAGACAGGGGAACACCGGGGAGCTGTTTTTT | CSGGRQGNTGELFF
TRBJ1-5 | TRBV20-1 | - | - | TGCAGTGCTGCTGTTGAGGGGACCGCGACCTTCCATCAGCCCCAGCATTTT | CSAAVEGTATFHQPQHF
TRBJ1-5 | TRBV20-1 | TRBD1 | many | TGCAGTGCTAGACCAGGGACAGGGGAACATCAGCCCCAGCATTTT | CSARPGTGEHQPQHF
TRBJ2-3 | TRBV5-1 | - | - | TGCGCCAGCAGTTCGGGAGTCGCCGCCCGGACGGATACGCAGTATTTT | CASSSGVAARTDTQYF
TRBJ2-2 | TRBV11-2 | TRBD1 | - | TGTGCCAGCAGCTTAAACAGGGGCACCGGGGAGCTGTTTTTT | CASSLNRGTGELFF
TRBJ1-5 | TRBV6-5 | - | few | TGTGCCAGCGAACGAGGTCAGCCCCAGCATTTT | CASERGQPQHF
TRBJ2-1 | TRBV29-1 | TRBD1 | many | TGCAGCATGAGCCAGGACAGGGCCTACAATGAGCAGTTCTTC | CSMSQDRAYNEQFF
TRBJ2-5 | TRBV3-1 | TRBD2 | - | TGTGCCAGCAGCCAAGGCCGACGGAGCGGGGAAGAGACCCAGTACTTC | CASSQGRRSGEETQYF
TRBJ2-3 | TRBV15 | - | - | TGTGCCACCAGCGGCGTTATGAGGACGCAGTATTTT | CATSGVMRTQYF
TRBJ1-5 | TRBV12-3/TRBV12-4 | - | many | TGTGCCAGCAGTTTTTCGCGCAATCAGCCCCAGCATTTT | CASSFSRNQPQHF
TRBJ2-2 | TRBV19 | TRBD1 | many | TGTGCCAGTACCCTCACAGGGGCGCCGAACACCGGGGAGCTGTTTTTT | CASTLTGAPNTGELFF
TRBJ2-1 | TRBV7-9 | - | - | TGTGCCAGCAGCATACTAGCGACAGGGAATGAGCAGTTCTTC | CASSILATGNEQFF